The 16 T cell receptor beta chains listed next were all sequenced from one sample in a study of beta chain features in type 1 diabetes. General study results and limits: Type 1 diabetes patients had TCRB CDR3s that were shorter (moderately but significantly so) in all four CD4+ subsets.

The antigens for these receptors are not known. Of the isolated RNA, all was reverse transcribed, and so the sequenced material was expressed TCRB transcripts. Sequencing used immunoSEQ multiplex PCR; TCRdb keeps in-frame clones, though not all of them. The table has 150,000 or so clones, 7.5% to 9.5% seen once; the top ten hold 0.45% to 0.55%. Sequencing was done on a sample of central memory CD4+ T cells from blood. The receptors shown here come from a woman aged 18-30 years with type 1 diabetes.

This chain links TRBV10-3 with TRBJ1-1; 9 nucleotides match TRBD1. J gave up 14 bases and V 2 bases, and 6 bases lay outside the gene matches. The CDR3 contains 12 residues. In germline, CDR1 is ENHRY, CDR2 SYGVKD. CDR3 in amino acids: CAISEQGQGKFF. CDR3 in DNA: TGTGCCATCAGTGAGCAGGGACAGGGCAAATTCTTT.

The rearrangement uses TRBV19 and TRBJ2-6; D may be TRBD1 (5 bases). V lost 7 bases and J 1 base, leaving 8 bases between the germline ends. Looked up from germline, CDR1 is LNHDA and CDR2 is SQIVND (reference sequence). There are 14 residues in the CDR3. The CDR3 sequence is CASNTGSGANVLTF. The DNA for the CDR3 is TGTGCCAGTAATACAGGTTCTGGGGCCAACGTCCTGACTTTC.

The chain uses TRBV9 and TRBJ2-3; 11 bases line up with TRBD2. The CDR3 sequence is 17 residues long. In germline, CDR1 is SGDLS, CDR2 YYNGEE. Trimming removed 1 base from V and 5 bases from J; junction bases left unmatched: 9. The CDR3 region has the DNA TGTGCCAGCAGCGTAAAGGCTAGCGGGAGGAACGGAGATACGCAGTATTTT. The encoded protein is CASSVKASGRNGDTQYF.

In this sample, this clone turned up a few times. The rearrangement joins TRBV1 to TRBJ2-7; the DNA was not used to check the table's D call, TRBD1. TRBV1 is a listed pseudogene. The length of the CDR3 is 15 residues. The CDR3 DNA reads TGCACCAGCACGCCTGGGTGGGACAGTACCTACGAGCAGTACTTC. It yields the protein CTSTPGWDSTYEQYF.

This clone was detected only a few times. The chain joins TRBV18 to TRBJ1-1; possible D gene TRBD1, 5 bases. CDR1 and CDR2 from the germline V gene are KGHSH and LQKENI. This CDR3 is built from 13 residues. The V end was cut by 6 bases, the J end by 8 bases, with 16 bases between. The CDR3 DNA follows: TGTGCCAGCTCCCGAGGCGAGAAGGGGGAAGCTTTCTTT. This translates into CASSRGEKGEAFF.

The chain combines TRBV7-3 with TRBJ2-3; 8 positions agree with TRBD1. Trimming cost V 4 bases and J 7 bases; bases outside gene matches: 7. Per the germline V gene, CDR1 is SGHTA and CDR2 is FQGTGA. There are 14 residues in the CDR3. CDR3 protein: CASSSGQGGYTQYF. The CDR3 region has the DNA TGTGCCAGCAGCTCCGGACAGGGCGGGTATACGCAGTATTTT.

This clone was picked up a small number of times. The sample holds other DNA sequences that translate to the same CDR3. The chain is built from TRBV4-3 and TRBJ1-5; the D is unclear. The V and J ends lost 0 bases and 6 bases respectively, with 6 bases between them. CDR1 and CDR2 from the germline V gene are LGHNA and YSLEER. The CDR3 is 13 residues long. CDR3 loop: CASSQDRGQPQHF. In nucleotides, the CDR3 is TGCGCCAGCAGCCAAGATCGGGGTCAGCCCCAGCATTTT.

This clone was observed a few times. The rearrangement uses TRBV6-7 and TRBJ1-5; D is unresolved. TRBV6-7 is assigned to the ORF class and has an uncertain function. The CDR3 totals 16 residues. V lost 2 bases to trimming and J lost 2 bases, with 13 bases between them. Here the CDR3 reads CASSYGWEEGNQPQHF. CDR3 nucleotides: TGTGCCAGCAGTTACGGGTGGGAGGAGGGCAATCAGCCCCAGCATTTT.

This clone came up a few times. The chain is built from TRBV7-2 and TRBJ2-2, with D possibly TRBD1 on 8 matching bases. Germline CDR1 is SGHTA and CDR2 is FQGNSA. The CDR3 is 17 residues long. V was clipped by 1 base and J by 4 bases, with 16 bases between them. CDR3 bases: TGTGCCAGCAGCTTAGGGGGGGGACAGGACATCACCGGGGAGCTGTTTTTT. Translating gives CASSLGGGQDITGELFF.

In its sample, this clone was seen a few times. A read error may account for a junction end that differs from germline. This chain connects TRBV7-7 to TRBJ2-1; 8 nucleotides match TRBD2. This CDR3 is 14 amino acids long. Germline-derived CDR1 and CDR2 are SSHAT and FNYEAQ (reference sequence). In nucleotides, the CDR3 is TGTGCTAGCAGCTTAGCGATAACTAGCGGAGAGCAGTTCTTC. It yields the protein CASSLAITSGEQFF.

The sample holds a few counts of this clone. The chain joins TRBV2 to TRBJ2-1, with 10 bases that match TRBD1. The CDR3 extends over 13 amino acids. Germline-derived CDR1 and CDR2 are SNHLY and FYNNEI. V lost 6 bases, J lost 8 bases, and 4 bases stayed unmatched. The CDR3 DNA follows: TGTGCCAGCAGGATGGACAGGGGGTATGAGCAGTTCTTC. Its translation is CASRMDRGYEQFF.

This clone occurred once. The chain is built from TRBV27 and TRBJ2-7, with no clear D. CDR1 and CDR2 from the germline V gene are MNHEY and SMNVEV (reference sequence). The CDR3 is made up of 14 amino acids. The V end lost 3 bases, the J end lost 5 bases, and 14 bases lay between the germline ends. The CDR3 DNA follows: TGTGCCAGCAGTTTGGTCAGGATGGTTGACGAGCAGTACTTC. Its translation: CASSLVRMVDEQYF.

The V call is TRBV29-1, the J call TRBJ2-3; 7 positions agree with TRBD2. Germline V gene lookup returns CDR1 SQVTM and CDR2 ANQGSEA. V shed 4 bases, J shed 6 bases, and the junction held 16 bases outside the gene matches. The CDR3 is 16 amino acids. CDR3 residues: CSVGYNSRGGTDTQYF. Written as DNA, the CDR3 is TGCAGCGTTGGGTACAATTCTAGGGGAGGGACGGATACGCAGTATTTT.

The chain couples TRBV4-3 to TRBJ2-7; 7 nucleotides line up with TRBD1. Germline V gene sequence: CDR1 LGHNA, CDR2 YSLEER. Trimming took 3 bases from V and 6 from J; bases not matched to a gene: 11. CDR3 size: 15 residues. The CDR3 is CASSQDPRQGFEQYF. The CDR3 coding sequence is TGCGCCAGCAGCCAGGATCCGAGACAGGGCTTCGAGCAGTACTTC.

This clone was seen a few times. The chain has TRBV4-2 and TRBJ2-2, with D tentatively TRBD2 (6 bases). Trimming took off 0 bases at V and 1 base at J, with 9 bases between the two ends. CDR1 LGHNA and CDR2 YNFKEQ come from the germline V gene. This CDR3 comprises 16 residues. The CDR3 here is CASSQDWRGNTGELFF. The CDR3 coding sequence is TGTGCCAGCAGCCAAGATTGGCGGGGGAACACCGGGGAGCTGTTTTTT.

There are a few counts of this clone. The chain is built from TRBV2 and TRBJ1-2; 7 bases are shared with TRBD1. V was pared by 6 bases and J by 3 bases, with 4 bases of the junction left unmatched. Germline V lookup: CDR1 SNHLY, CDR2 FYNNEI. The CDR3 consists of 13 residues. CDR3 DNA sequence: TGTGCCAGCAGGGTAGGGACAGACTATGGCTACACCTTC. Translating it yields CASRVGTDYGYTF. The variable domain in full, with the rest retrieved from reference TRBV2 and TRBJ1-2, is EPEVTQTPSHQVTQMGQEVILRCVPISNHLYFYWYRQILGQKVEFLVSFYNNEISEKSEIFDDQFSVERPDGSNFTLKIRSTKLEDSAMYFCASRVGTDYGYTFGSGTRLTVV.